This paragraph reports one T cell receptor beta chain. Each and every patient relapsed after autologous stem cell transplantation, and patients got differing brentuximab vedotin exposure. This sample was included in a study of PD-1 blockade in classical Hodgkin lymphoma. Trimming cost V 7 bases and J 3 bases, with 13 bases left between them. This CDR3 region has 13 residues. Germline V lookup: CDR1 MNHEY, CDR2 SVGAGI. The method was immunoSEQ multiplex PCR; TCRdb's version includes in-frame clones alone and lacks a portion of them. The sample lists about 40,000 clones, 75% to 90% occurring once. The specimen comprised peripheral blood mononuclear cells (PBMCs), sampled at baseline. The origin of this receptor is a human donor with classical Hodgkin lymphoma. The V gene is TRBV6-5, the J gene TRBJ2-7, with D unresolved. CDR3 loop: CASKETSNYEQYF. DNA of the CDR3: TGTGCCAGCAAAGAGACAAGCAACTACGAGCAGTACTTC.